This T cell receptor beta chain was sequenced during a study of T cell responses to AZD1222 COVID-19 vaccine. Regarding the study as a whole: The CD4 TCRs associated with vaccination extended across spike and predominated at 160-218 and 743-854. Most donors were white British and more were female, and clonal diversity was possibly underestimated.

With respect to this clone: The antigen is undetermined.

Sequencing used immunoSEQ multiplex PCR; TCRdb keeps in-frame clones, though not all of them. The sample lists 98,000 or so clones; approximately 88% were seen once. The CDR3 is made up of 15 amino acids. Germline lookup yields CDR1 LGHDT and CDR2 YNNKEL (reference sequence). Trimming took 5 bases from V and 1 from J, leaving 9 bases between them. The source of this sequence is an adult in good health. The material was peripheral blood, obtained on day 0 of AZD1222 vaccination. The rearrangement uses TRBV3-1 (or the pseudogene TRBV3-2) and TRBJ2-6; tentative D call: TRBD2 (6 bases). CDR3 in DNA: TGTGCCAGCAGCTTAGGAGGGTCTGGGGCCAACGTCCTGACTTTC. Residues: CASSLGGSGANVLTF.